This T cell receptor beta chain was recovered during a study of glioma-infiltrating T cells after dendritic cell vaccination. V was trimmed by 5 bases and J by 2 bases, leaving 8 bases between them. This CDR3 comprises 13 residues. In germline, CDR1 is LNHDA, CDR2 SQIVND (reference sequence). This sample's time point: after dendritic cell vaccination, including at tumor progression/relapse. The assay was immunoSEQ multiplex PCR, and TCRdb's table has in-frame clones only and misses some. The sample has tens of thousands of clones; around four fifths are singletons. The TCR originated in a human donor with glioblastoma. The chain joins TRBV19 to TRBJ2-3, with D uncertain. The sequencing used blood, collected after dendritic cell vaccination. The CDR3: CASSLEHTDTQYF. CDR3 bases: TGTGCCAGTAGTCTCGAGCACACAGATACGCAGTATTTT.